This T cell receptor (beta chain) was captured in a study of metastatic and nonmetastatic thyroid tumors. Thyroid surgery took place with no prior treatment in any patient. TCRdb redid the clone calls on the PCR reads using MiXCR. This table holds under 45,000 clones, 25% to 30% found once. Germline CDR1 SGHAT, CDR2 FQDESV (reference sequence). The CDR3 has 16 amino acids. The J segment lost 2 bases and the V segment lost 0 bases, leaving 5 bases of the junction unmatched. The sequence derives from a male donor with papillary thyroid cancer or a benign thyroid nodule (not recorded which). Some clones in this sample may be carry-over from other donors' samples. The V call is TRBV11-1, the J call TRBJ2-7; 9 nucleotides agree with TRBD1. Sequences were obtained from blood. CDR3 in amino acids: CASSLARGQGTYEQYF. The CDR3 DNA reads TGTGCCAGCAGCTTAGCGCGGGGACAGGGCACCTACGAGCAGTACTTC.